These T cell receptor beta chains were read from a single sample in a study of shared clonotypes between healthy human individuals. The data were produced by immunoSEQ multiplex PCR, yet TCRdb's version contains in-frame clones alone and is incomplete. The repertoire has approximately 620,000 clones, around 97% of them found once; the top ten carry approximately 0.057%. Sample: naive CD4+ T cells sorted from blood. These receptors originate from a woman in her twenties or thirties in good health. Each CDR3 is given with its conserved first and last residue. Fields, in order: J gene, clone size, V gene, D gene, CDR3 protein, CDR3 DNA. D genes are given only for firm matches. Clone size is stated in some rows and not others, as once, few, many or a class when expanded.

>TRBJ2-5|.|TRBV29-1|TRBD2
CSVPGTSGREGETQYF
TGCAGCGTGCCGGGGACTAGCGGGAGAGAAGGAGAGACCCAGTACTTC
>TRBJ2-7|.|TRBV5-4|TRBD2
CASSRGLAGDEQYF
TGTGCCAGCAGCCGCGGACTAGCGGGAGACGAGCAGTACTTC
>TRBJ1-1|.|TRBV19|TRBD1
CASSRTGGTEAFF
TGTGCCAGTAGCCGGACAGGTGGGACTGAAGCTTTCTTT
>TRBJ2-3|.|TRBV5-6|.
CASSLRGVGGTDTQYF
TGTGCCAGCAGCTTGAGAGGGGTTGGTGGCACAGATACGCAGTATTTT
>TRBJ2-7|.|TRBV7-2|.
CASSSRTAGTWYEQYF
TGTGCCAGCAGCTCCCGGACGGCGGGGACTTGGTACGAGCAGTACTTC
>TRBJ2-7|.|TRBV19|.
CASSTMVGRAYEQYF
TGTGCCAGTAGTACGATGGTGGGACGAGCCTACGAGCAGTACTTC
>TRBJ2-1|.|TRBV27|.
CASSPSTGYNEQFF
TGTGCCAGCAGTCCTTCGACAGGTTACAATGAGCAGTTCTTC
>TRBJ2-2|.|TRBV4-2|.
CASSRSVTSNTGELFF
TGTGCCAGCAGCCGATCAGTGACATCGAACACCGGGGAGCTGTTTTTT
>TRBJ2-7|.|TRBV7-8|.
CASSLELATYEQYF
TGTGCCAGCAGCTTAGAGCTAGCAACGTACGAGCAGTACTTC
>TRBJ1-2|.|TRBV11-2|.
CASSLVGGYTF
TGTGCCAGCAGCTTAGTCGGTGGCTACACCTTC
>TRBJ1-1|few|TRBV18|.
CASSPRGDTEAFF
TGTGCCAGCTCACCACGGGGCGACACTGAAGCTTTCTTT
>TRBJ2-1|.|TRBV10-3|TRBD2
CAISGNSGDSYNEQFF
TGTGCCATCAGCGGGAATAGCGGGGACTCCTACAATGAGCAGTTCTTC
>TRBJ2-5|.|TRBV7-9|.
CASDPERETQYF
TGTGCCAGCGACCCCGAAAGAGAGACCCAGTACTTC
>TRBJ2-2|.|TRBV19|TRBD1
CASRDRVGELFF
TGTGCCAGTAGAGACAGGGTCGGGGAGCTGTTTTTT
>TRBJ2-1|.|TRBV19|TRBD2
CASSTLSGGKDEQFF
TGTGCCAGTAGTACCCTTAGCGGGGGGAAGGATGAGCAGTTCTTC
>TRBJ1-2|.|TRBV19|.
CASREDRGNYGYTF
TGTGCCAGTAGGGAGGACAGAGGGAACTATGGCTACACCTTC
>TRBJ2-7|.|TRBV12-1|.
CASSLRSGQGYEQYF
TGTGCCAGCAGCTTGAGGTCGGGACAGGGCTACGAGCAGTACTTC
>TRBJ2-6|.|TRBV19|TRBD2
CASSGTSGPWAGANVLTF
TGTGCCAGTAGTGGGACTAGCGGCCCCTGGGCTGGGGCCAACGTCCTGACTTTC
>TRBJ2-4|once|TRBV6-1|.
CASRGGRLAKNIQYF
TGTGCCAGCAGGGGGGGCCGTCTAGCCAAAAACATTCAGTACTTC
>TRBJ2-7|.|TRBV6-5|.
CASWDPHSTYEQYF
TGTGCCAGTTGGGACCCACACTCGACATACGAGCAGTACTTC
>TRBJ2-7|.|TRBV6-5|.
CASSWVAGRSREEQYF
TGTGCCAGCAGTTGGGTCGCCGGACGATCGAGGGAAGAGCAGTACTTC
>TRBJ2-5|.|TRBV28|.
CASTGVGETQYF
TGTGCCAGCACCGGTGTGGGGGAGACCCAGTACTTC
>TRBJ1-1|.|TRBV27|.
CASGRQPGTEAFF
TGTGCCAGCGGCCGACAGCCAGGGACTGAAGCTTTCTTT
>TRBJ1-1|.|TRBV10-3|TRBD1
CAIRNTGAPDMNTEAFF
TGTGCCATCAGAAACACAGGGGCCCCGGACATGAACACTGAAGCTTTCTTT